The rows below give T cell receptor beta chains drawn from one sample of a study of T cell responses to AZD1222 COVID-19 vaccine. Clones were sequenced by immunoSEQ multiplex PCR, and TCRdb holds only the in-frame ones, with some missing. The sample lists 100,000 to 150,000 clones; around 92% were seen once. The sequencing here drew on peripheral blood, taken on day 0 of AZD1222 vaccination. The receptor set was obtained from an adult in good health. Each CDR3 is given with its conserved first and last residue. Fields, in order: CDR3 length, V gene, D gene, clone size, J gene, CDR3 protein, CDR3 DNA. The D gene is left open where the match is weak. Some rows have no size entry. The others give once, few or many, or a class for an expanded clone.

15	TRBV5-5	TRBD1	NA	TRBJ2-7	CASSRSGQGMYEQYF	TGTGCCAGCAGCCGTTCCGGACAGGGGATGTACGAGCAGTACTTC
16	TRBV6-1	TRBD2	NA	TRBJ2-3	CASSESLAVATDTQYF	TGTGCCAGCAGTGAATCCCTAGCGGTCGCCACAGATACGCAGTATTTT
15	TRBV7-9	TRBD1	NA	TRBJ1-4	CASSPPTGVKEKLFF	TGTGCCAGCAGCCCGCCGACAGGGGTAAAGGAAAAACTGTTTTTT
15	TRBV4-2	TRBD1	NA	TRBJ2-7	CASSRPGTDIREQYF	TGTGCCAGCAGCCGGCCCGGGACAGACATCCGAGAGCAGTACTTC
18	TRBV28	NA	NA	TRBJ2-4	CASSLSGLTDRTKNIQYF	TGTGCCAGCAGTTTGAGCGGATTGACGGATAGAACCAAAAACATTCAGTACTTC
12	TRBV7-9	NA	NA	TRBJ2-7	CASSLMSYEQYF	TGTGCCAGCAGCTTAATGTCCTACGAGCAGTACTTC
14	TRBV28	NA	NA	TRBJ1-2	CASSFGAGNYGYTF	TGTGCCAGCAGTTTTGGGGCAGGCAACTATGGCTACACCTTC
17	TRBV7-9	TRBD2	NA	TRBJ2-1	CASSLGTSGSSYNEQFF	TGTGCCAGCAGCCTCGGGACTAGCGGAAGCTCCTACAATGAGCAGTTCTTC
18	TRBV7-8	NA	NA	TRBJ1-5	CASSLVLVGEYSNQPQHF	TGTGCCAGCAGCTTAGTCTTAGTTGGGGAGTATAGCAATCAGCCCCAGCATTTT
14	TRBV27	NA	NA	TRBJ2-5	CASSLSENQETQYF	TGTGCCAGCAGTTTATCAGAGAACCAAGAGACCCAGTACTTC
14	TRBV13	TRBD1	NA	TRBJ2-7	CASSLTGSLHEQYF	TGTGCCAGCAGCTTGACAGGGAGTCTGCACGAGCAGTACTTC
12	TRBV5-6	NA	NA	TRBJ1-2	CASSLDSYGYTF	TGTGCCAGCAGCTTGGACAGCTATGGCTACACCTTC
14	TRBV10-3	NA	NA	TRBJ1-2	CAISPSEGTYGYTF	TGTGCCATCAGTCCATCTGAAGGAACCTATGGCTACACCTTC
15	TRBV23-1	NA	NA	TRBJ2-3	CASSQWYRGRDTQYF	TGCGCCAGCAGTCAATGGTATAGGGGCAGGGATACGCAGTATTTT
13	TRBV14	TRBD2	NA	TRBJ2-3	CASSPRGGDTQYF	TGTGCCAGCAGCCCTCGGGGGGGGGATACGCAGTATTTT
19	TRBV9	NA	NA	TRBJ2-2	CASSGTSGIIYANTGELFF	TGTGCCAGCAGCGGGACGTCAGGGATTATATACGCGAACACCGGGGAGCTGTTTTTT
15	TRBV11-2	NA	NA	TRBJ1-1	CASSPVEGYNTEAFF	TGTGCCAGCAGCCCCGTGGAGGGGTATAACACTGAAGCTTTCTTT
15	TRBV7-6	NA	few	TRBJ2-1	CASSSTGDSYNEQFF	TGTGCCAGCAGCTCAACGGGGGACTCCTACAATGAGCAGTTCTTC
13	TRBV9	NA	NA	TRBJ1-3	CASSANSGNTIYF	TGTGCCAGCAGCGCTAATTCTGGAAACACCATATATTTT
17	TRBV3-1/TRBV3-2	TRBD2	NA	TRBJ2-3	CASSQGTSGSSTDTQYF	TGTGCCAGCAGCCAAGGGACTAGCGGGAGTAGCACAGATACGCAGTATTTT
15	TRBV4-1	NA	NA	TRBJ2-3	CASSQVLAVRDTQYF	TGCGCCAGCAGCCAAGTATTAGCGGTTAGGGATACGCAGTATTTT
17	TRBV5-1	NA	NA	TRBJ2-1	CASSFSSGSSSYNEQFF	TGCGCCAGCAGCTTTAGCTCAGGGTCAAGCTCCTACAATGAGCAGTTCTTC
14	TRBV24-1	NA	NA	TRBJ1-5	CATSDTQGNQPQHF	TGTGCCACCAGTGATACCCAGGGCAATCAGCCCCAGCATTTT
13	TRBV4-1	TRBD1	NA	TRBJ1-5	CASSRTGGQPQHF	TGCGCCAGCAGCCGCACAGGGGGACAGCCCCAGCATTTT
15	TRBV28	NA	NA	TRBJ2-7	CASQTLTQGSYEQYF	TGTGCCAGCCAGACACTAACTCAGGGGTCCTACGAGCAGTACTTC
13	TRBV30	NA	NA	TRBJ1-6	CAWTGQGGSPLHF	TGTGCCTGGACAGGGCAGGGAGGATCACCCCTCCACTTT
17	TRBV10-3	TRBD1	NA	TRBJ1-1	CAISIGSQTGGNTEAFF	TGTGCCATCAGTATTGGGTCACAGACAGGGGGCAACACTGAAGCTTTCTTT
15	TRBV5-6	NA	NA	TRBJ1-2	CASSFGAGRPYGYTF	TGTGCCAGCAGCTTCGGGGCAGGAAGACCTTATGGCTACACCTTC
13	TRBV5-8	NA	NA	TRBJ1-6	CASGGSYNSPLHF	TGTGCCAGCGGAGGCTCCTATAATTCACCCCTCCACTTT
16	TRBV18	TRBD1	once	TRBJ2-2	CASSYGQVANTGELFF	TGTGCCAGCTCCTACGGACAGGTGGCGAACACCGGGGAGCTGTTTTTT
17	TRBV6-4	NA	NA	TRBJ2-2	CASSIYPASGLIGELFF	TGTGCCAGCAGCATATATCCCGCGTCAGGCCTCATAGGGGAGCTGTTTTTT
16	TRBV5-4	TRBD2	NA	TRBJ2-3	CASSNRLAGSTDTQYF	TGTGCCAGCAGCAATAGACTAGCGGGATCCACAGATACGCAGTATTTT
15	TRBV7-3	TRBD1	NA	TRBJ1-2	CASSLSRTGNYGYTF	TGTGCCAGCAGCTTATCCCGGACAGGAAACTATGGCTACACCTTC
18	TRBV15	NA	NA	TRBJ1-1	CATSRDRPQGPMNTEAFF	TGTGCCACCAGCAGAGATAGGCCCCAGGGTCCTATGAACACTGAAGCTTTCTTT
11	TRBV20-1	NA	NA	TRBJ1-2	CSATENYGYTF	TGCAGTGCTACAGAGAACTATGGCTACACCTTC
14	TRBV5-5	NA	NA	TRBJ2-7	CASSVDLGPYEQYF	TGTGCCAGCAGCGTAGATTTGGGTCCATACGAGCAGTACTTC
14	TRBV5-1	TRBD2	NA	TRBJ2-3	CASSLDGRGDTQYF	TGCGCCAGCAGCTTGGACGGGAGGGGAGATACGCAGTATTTT
13	TRBV10-2	NA	NA	TRBJ1-5	CASSGQVNQPQHF	TGCGCCAGCAGTGGACAGGTTAATCAGCCCCAGCATTTT
13	TRBV6-5	NA	once	TRBJ1-2	CASSYSTGNGYTF	TGTGCCAGCAGTTATTCCACAGGGAATGGCTACACCTTC
12	TRBV7-9	TRBD1	once	TRBJ1-1	CASSFIGGGHFF	TGTGCCAGCAGCTTCATCGGAGGGGGCCATTTCTTT
15	TRBV5-1	NA	NA	TRBJ2-3	CASSPLGAGSDTQYF	TGCGCCAGCAGCCCCCTCGGGGCGGGGTCAGATACGCAGTATTTT
14	TRBV9	TRBD1	NA	TRBJ1-1	CASSEAEDSGGAFF	TGTGCCAGCAGCGAAGCCGAGGACTCAGGGGGGGCTTTCTTT